This T cell receptor beta chain was sequenced in a study of T cells after yellow fever vaccination. CDR1 is MDHEN, CDR2 SYDVKM, per germline. This CDR3 contains 14 residues. J was trimmed by 4 bases and V by 5 bases; bases with no gene match: 3. TCRdb passed the 5' RACE reads through MiXCR, listing each CDR3 protein once. The sample carries about 220,000 distinct CDR3 sequences, less than 7.5% recorded once. At least ten counts were recorded for this clonotype. The receptor comes from a man aged 25 to 40 who received the YFV17D yellow fever vaccine. This specimen consisted of CD4+ T cells sorted from PBMCs, obtained on the day of the yellow fever booster vaccination. The J gene is TRBJ2-2, the V gene TRBV28, with TRBD2 identical over 8 bases. This chain's CDR3 is CASSLLAATGELFF. The CDR3 nucleotides read TGTGCCAGCAGTCTACTAGCGGCCACCGGGGAGCTGTTTTTT.